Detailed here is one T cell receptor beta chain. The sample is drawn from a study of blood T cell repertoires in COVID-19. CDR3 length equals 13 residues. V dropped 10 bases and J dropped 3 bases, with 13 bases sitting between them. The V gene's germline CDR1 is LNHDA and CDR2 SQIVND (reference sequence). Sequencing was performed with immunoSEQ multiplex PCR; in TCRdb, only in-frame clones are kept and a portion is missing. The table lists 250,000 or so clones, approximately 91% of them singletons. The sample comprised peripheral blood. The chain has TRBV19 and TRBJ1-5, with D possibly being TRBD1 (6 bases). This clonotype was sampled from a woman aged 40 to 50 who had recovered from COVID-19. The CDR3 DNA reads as TGTGCCACCCGGGACACACACAATCAGCCCCAGCATTTT. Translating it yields CATRDTHNQPQHF.